In its sample, the clone carrying this TCR beta chain was seen once. No antigen is known for it. These data are taken from a study of cytomegalovirus exposure and HLA in healthy donors. General study points: It was reported in a later analysis that an Asian-associated ancestry cluster showed fewer N-insertions than the 666-donor mean.

Trimming shortened V by 4 bases and J by 9 bases, and 12 bases separated the two germline ends. Per germline, CDR1 SNHLY and CDR2 FYNNEI. The CDR3 consists of 13 residues. It was with 60 Vbeta and 13 Jbeta primers that the PCR ran. Authors' processing steps: Counted up in a later analysis, unique TCR beta chains came to about 80 million, with about 9.9 million shared. This table comes from immunoSEQ multiplex PCR, and its TCRdb copy is limited to in-frame clones, with some not included. The D gene and trimming were derived from the DNA, and the V and J assignments and clone size from that table. The sample lists approximately 72,000 clones; 60% to 75% were seen once.

The rearrangement joins TRBV2 to TRBJ2-2, with D unclear. Sequenced: PBMCs. The receptor's source is a middle-aged man in good health and CMV-seropositive. As DNA, the CDR3 is TGTGCCAGCAGTGTATCGGGTTCCAGGGAGCTGTTTTTT. Translating it yields CASSVSGSRELFF.